Listed here is a single TCR beta chain. Stated time point: newly diagnosed GD, antithyroid drugs for less than 3 months. There was RNA extracted from PBMCs, and the TCR library was made from it. The sample belongs to a study of regulatory T cells in long-lasting Graves disease. Construction of the TCR beta libraries employed iRepertoire HTBI primers in conjunction with Arm-PCR of CDR3 regions. TCRdb reprocessed the multiplex PCR reads with MiXCR, giving one entry per CDR3 protein. This sample has over 500,000 distinct CDR3 sequences, with around 15% found just once. The germline V and J ends were trimmed by 6 bases and 1 base, with 15 bases remaining between them. From germline, CDR1 is MNHEY and CDR2 SVGEGT. CDR3 length equals 15 residues. This sample was shared with a second study, whose subject was T cells in Graves' hyperthyroidism and ophthalmopathy.

The sequence was collected from a woman aged 25 to 45 with Graves disease. V usage is TRBV6-2 or TRBV6-3 and J usage is TRBJ1-1; tentatively, D is TRBD1 (5 bases). The sample in question was peripheral blood mononuclear cells (PBMCs), obtained at new diagnosis, from a patient treated with antithyroid drugs. The CDR3 region has the DNA TGTGCCAGCAGGACCCGTGGGGGAGGGAACACTGAAGCTTTCTTT. Translation gives CASRTRGGGNTEAFF.